Listed here are 28 T cell receptor beta chains from one sample, sequenced in a study of molecular identifiers for immune sequencing clone quantification. Each CDR3 protein gets one entry after TCRdb re-called the PCR reads with MiXCR. The data show 550,000 to 750,000 distinct CDR3 sequences, around 20% seen once. The sample was naive CD8+ T cells from blood, with Jurkat cell RNA spiked in. As to subset: FACS-sorted CD8+CD4-CCR7+CD45RA+ naive T cells. The source is a human donor in good health. Some libraries in this study had Jurkat cell RNA spiked in.

This clonotype appeared many times. V and J are TRBV4-3 and TRBJ1-6, with D perhaps matching TRBD1 (5 bases). Germline V gives CDR1 LGHNA, CDR2 YSLEER. Trimming removed 6 bases at V and 0 bases at J, with 12 bases between. The length of the CDR3 is 16 residues. This CDR3 is CASRAGGSSYNSPLHF. CDR3 nucleotides: TGCGCCAGCAGGGCGGGGGGTAGCTCCTATAATTCACCCCTCCACTTT.

Ten or more counts support this clonotype. The gene calls are TRBV12-3 or TRBV12-4 and TRBJ1-2; D is unresolved. The CDR3 is 12 amino acids. Trimming stripped 5 bases from V and 4 bases from J, with 8 bases between. The CDR3 spells CASSPSTYGYTF. CDR3 coding DNA: TGTGCCAGCAGTCCTAGTACCTATGGCTACACCTTC.

Regarding this clonotype: Just one base apart from a much larger clone, this may be a read error. This rearrangement joins TRBV28 to TRBJ2-5; possibly TRBD1 or TRBD2 for D (6 bases each). Germline V gene sequence: CDR1 MDHEN, CDR2 SYDVKM. CDR3 length: 15 amino acids. The CDR3 is CASSSYGGDKETRYF. CDR3 bases: TGTGCCAGCAGTAGCTACGGGGGCGACAAAGAGACCCGGTACTTC.

In the case of this clonotype: A junction boundary mismatches the germline segment, possibly from a read error. J is TRBJ2-1 and V is TRBV12-3 or TRBV12-4, with 10 nucleotides matching TRBD2. The CDR3 has 14 amino acids. The chain's CDR3 is CASSLAGVNNEQFF. The DNA for the CDR3 is TGTGCCAGCAGTCTAGCGGGAGTCAACAATGAGCAGTTCTTC.

This clonotype appeared many times. The chain employs TRBV19 and TRBJ2-3; D is unclear. Germline loops: CDR1 LNHDA, CDR2 SQIVND (reference sequence). The CDR3 contains 16 residues. The ends were cut back, 3 bases at V and 0 bases at J, with 13 bases in the middle. CDR3 DNA: TGTGCCAGTAGTATCGCCGTTCTGCCTAGCACAGATACGCAGTATTTT. Translated: CASSIAVLPSTDTQYF.

This clonotype was found many times. This rearrangement joins TRBV29-1 to TRBJ2-1, with 8 bases matching TRBD2. The CDR3 has 15 residues. The junction had 2 bases not matched to a gene; V was cut back by 1 base and J by 0 bases. Germline CDR1 is SQVTM and CDR2 is ANQGSEA. This CDR3 reads CSVEVRGASYNEQFF. The CDR3 region has the DNA TGCAGCGTTGAAGTGCGGGGGGCCTCCTACAATGAGCAGTTCTTC.

This clonotype appeared many times. The chain carries TRBV21-1 and TRBJ1-5; no check of the table's D call, TRBD1, against the DNA was made. TRBV21-1 represents a pseudogene. The CDR3 runs 18 residues. CDR3 in amino acids: CASSKHNRRTGGNQPQHF. The CDR3 coding sequence is TGTGCCAGCAGCAAACATAACCGACGAACAGGAGGCAATCAGCCCCAGCATTTT.

This clonotype was found many times. The chain has TRBV24-1 and TRBJ2-1, with D unclear. V dropped 3 bases and J dropped 4 bases, with 6 bases sitting between them. The CDR3 is made up of 13 amino acids. CDR1 and CDR2 from the germline V gene are KGHDR and SFDVKD. CDR3 DNA sequence: TGTGCCACCAGTGATGCGGAGTACAATGAGCAGTTCTTC. Translated: CATSDAEYNEQFF.

This clonotype appeared once. A much larger clone lies a single base off, so this may be a read error. V and J are TRBV6-5 and TRBJ1-1, with TRBD1 as a possible D gene (5 bases). The V end was cut by 6 bases, the J end by 3 bases, with 14 bases between. Germline-derived CDR1 and CDR2 are MNHEY and SVGAGI. This CDR3 is built from 14 residues. The CDR3 region is CASRRWGGDTEAFF. The CDR3 bases are TGTGCCAGCAGGAGATGGGGGGGGGACACTGAAGCTTTCTTT.

The CDR3 is CASYSNTEAFF. CDR3 bases: TGTGCCAGCTACTCGAACACTGAAGCTTTCTTT. The chain carries TRBV7-9 and TRBJ1-1; D gene unclear. Trimming pared 8 bases from V and 1 base from J, leaving 5 bases between. This CDR3 spans 11 amino acids. CDR1 SEHNR and CDR2 FQNEAQ come from the germline V gene (reference sequence).

The gene calls are TRBV4-2 and TRBJ2-1, with TRBD2 matching 8 bases. The germline V gene encodes CDR1 LGHNA and CDR2 YNFKEQ. This CDR3 contains 14 residues. The V and J ends lost 5 bases and 6 bases, in that order; junction bases with no gene match: 6. The CDR3 DNA reads TGTGCCAGCAGCGGAGCGGGAGAGCGCAATGAGCAGTTCTTC. Its translation: CASSGAGERNEQFF.

This clonotype was observed at least ten times. CDR3 in amino acids: CASSEGLLYNEQFF. The CDR3 bases are TGTGCCAGCTCAGAGGGACTCCTCTACAATGAGCAGTTCTTC. This chain links TRBV18 with TRBJ2-1, with a tentative D call TRBD2 (6 bases). CDR3 length: 14 residues. The V and J ends lost 5 bases and 3 bases respectively, with 11 bases between them. Germline V gene data show CDR1 as KGHSH and CDR2 as LQKENI.

This clonotype has at least ten counts. V and J are TRBV28 and TRBJ2-1, with D tentatively TRBD2 (5 bases). The CDR3 is 12 amino acids. Germline values: CDR1 MDHEN, CDR2 SYDVKM. V lost 6 bases, J lost 14 bases, and 17 bases lay in between. CDR3 nucleotides: TGTGCCAGCAGCAACCCCGACCCGGAGGAGTTCTTC. Amino acid sequence: CASSNPDPEEFF.

This clonotype appeared many times. Germline and junction disagree at one end, which may indicate a read error. V and J are TRBV28 and TRBJ1-1; a possible D gene is TRBD1 (6 bases). Germline lookup yields CDR1 MDHEN and CDR2 SYDVKM. CDR3 size: 15 residues. The CDR3 sequence is CASSVWTEKNTEAFF. The CDR3 DNA follows: TGTGCCAGCAGTGTATGGACAGAAAAGAACACTGAAGCTTTCTTT.

Details on this clonotype: A much larger clone lies one base from this, so it may be a read error. The chain has TRBV4-3 and TRBJ1-2; D gene uncertain. Per the germline V gene, CDR1 is LGHNA and CDR2 is YSLEER. The V gene lost 6 bases and the J gene lost 7 bases, with 9 bases spanning the gap. The CDR3 runs to 11 residues. The DNA of the CDR3 is TGCGCCAGCAGGGACGGCTGTGGCTACACCTTC. It yields the protein CASRDGCGYTF.

This clonotype has a count of ten or more. V is TRBV4-3 and J is TRBJ1-1, with D perhaps TRBD1 (6 bases). Germline assignment: CDR1 LGHNA and CDR2 YSLEER. V shed 0 bases and J shed 4 bases, with 12 bases lying between them. CDR3 size: 15 residues. The CDR3 region is CASSQDRRGPTEAFF. The CDR3 coding sequence is TGCGCCAGCAGCCAAGATCGGCGGGGGCCCACTGAAGCTTTCTTT.

As concerns this clonotype: A much larger clone differs by one base, so this may be a read error. V usage is TRBV7-9 and J usage is TRBJ2-2; D is uncertain. The CDR3 runs to 15 residues. Per the germline V gene, CDR1 is SEHNR and CDR2 is FQNEAQ (reference sequence). The germline V and J ends were trimmed by 4 bases and 10 bases, with 19 bases remaining between them. The CDR3 region has the DNA TGTGCCAGCAGCTCTTCGTGGCTCAGCCGACAGGAGCTGTTTTTT. Protein: CASSSSWLSRQELFF.

This clonotype was observed a few times. This may be a read error: a much more frequent sequence differs by one nucleotide. The chain carries TRBV29-1 and TRBJ1-1; D may be TRBD1 (5 bases). CDR3 size: 12 residues. Germline values: CDR1 SQVTM, CDR2 ANQGSEA. The CDR3 region has the DNA TGCGGCGTTCTTGGGGCCAACACTGAAGCTTTCTTT. Protein product: CGVLGANTEAFF.

This clonotype was recorded only once. V and J are TRBV7-9 and TRBJ2-6; 10 bases map to TRBD1. V gave up 1 base and J gave up 0 bases; unmatched junction bases: 3. The CDR3 runs to 18 residues. CDR1 and CDR2 (germline): SEHNR, FQNEAQ (reference sequence). CDR3 sequence: CASSLEGQGISGANVLTF. Written as DNA, the CDR3 is TGTGCCAGCAGCTTAGAGGGACAGGGGATCTCTGGGGCCAACGTCCTGACTTTC.

In regard to this clonotype: A much larger clone lies a single base off, so this may be a read error. The conserved phenylalanine or tryptophan is not found at the CDR3 terminus, so this likely reflects a read error. J is TRBJ2-1 and V is TRBV19; perhaps TRBD2 as D (5 bases). The V and J ends lost 4 bases and 8 bases respectively, with 12 bases between them. The germline V gene has CDR1 LNHDA and CDR2 SQIVND (reference sequence). The CDR3 loop spans 13 amino acids. In DNA form, the CDR3 reads TGTGCCAGTAGTACCCTGGAGGACCATGAGCAGTTCCTC. It specifies CASSTLEDHEQFL.

This sequence joins TRBV19 and TRBJ2-3; a weak D match, TRBD1 (6 bases). This CDR3 region has 13 residues. From germline, CDR1 is LNHDA and CDR2 SQIVND (reference sequence). Trimming stripped 5 bases from V and 5 bases from J, with 11 bases between. The CDR3 is CASSSQGIDTQYF. CDR3 in DNA: TGTGCCAGTAGTTCCCAGGGGATAGATACGCAGTATTTT.

Comment on this clonotype: Given a much more abundant clone one base away, this may be a read error. This chain uses TRBV9 with TRBJ1-1; D is unresolved. The germline V gene has CDR1 SGDLS and CDR2 YYNGEE. The CDR3 extends over 13 amino acids. DNA for the CDR3: TGTGCCAGCAGCGTCTGGCAGTCCACTGAAACTTTCTTT. The encoded protein is CASSVWQSTETFF.

This clonotype appeared many times. The CDR3 here is CSGGTGEAFF. CDR3 in DNA: TGCAGCGGGGGGACAGGTGAAGCTTTCTTT. This chain links TRBV29-1 with TRBJ1-1; 8 bases are shared with TRBD1. Germline CDR1 SQVTM, CDR2 ANQGSEA. The CDR3 contains 10 residues. After removal of 7 bases from V and 7 bases from J, the junction contained 2 bases not matched to a gene.

Many counts were recorded for this clonotype. The CDR3 is CASRARMGQGPDYEQYF. The CDR3 bases are TGTGCCAGCAGAGCGCGCATGGGACAGGGACCGGACTACGAGCAGTACTTC. The chain employs TRBV27 and TRBJ2-7, with TRBD1 identical over 9 bases. V was pared by 6 bases and J by 3 bases, with 15 bases of the junction left unmatched. The CDR3 runs to 17 residues. Germline CDR1 MNHEY, CDR2 SMNVEV (reference sequence).

The sample holds many counts of this clonotype. The chain joins TRBV6-5 to TRBJ1-5, with D possibly TRBD1 on 5 matching bases. The CDR3 is 14 amino acids. V shed 4 bases and J shed 4 bases, with 11 bases lying between them. Germline CDR1 reads MNHEY; CDR2 reads SVGAGI. CDR3 nucleotide sequence: TGTGCCAGCAGTTTATTAGGGGCGAATCAGCCCCAGCATTTT. This translates into CASSLLGANQPQHF.

This clonotype was detected many times. V is TRBV2 and J is TRBJ2-3; weak D call: TRBD2 (6 bases). The germline V gene encodes CDR1 SNHLY and CDR2 FYNNEI. The germline V and J ends were trimmed by 2 bases and 3 bases, with 12 bases remaining between them. This CDR3 contains 15 residues. In DNA form, the CDR3 reads TGTGCCAGCAGTGAATGGGCTAGCGTGACAGATACGCAGTATTTT. Its translation is CASSEWASVTDTQYF.

In this sample, this clonotype turned up a few times. This chain joins TRBV23-1 and TRBJ2-1, with 10 bases lining up with TRBD1. TRBV23-1 is sorted into the ORF group, with uncertain function. With 2 bases clipped from V and 6 bases from J, the junction kept 7 bases outside the gene matches. The CDR3 spans 16 residues. The CDR3 sequence is CASSQKTGGAGNEQFF. Written as DNA, the CDR3 is TGCGCCAGCAGTCAAAAGACAGGGGGCGCGGGCAATGAGCAGTTCTTC.

This clonotype was detected ten times or more. J is TRBJ2-3 and V is TRBV20-1, with no clear D. The V end lost 3 bases, the J end lost 6 bases, and 13 bases lay between the germline ends. The CDR3 runs 13 residues. Germline CDR1 is DFQATT and CDR2 is SNEGSKA (reference sequence). DNA for the CDR3: TGCAGTGCTAGGATAGTGGTAAAGGATACGCAGTATTTT. Protein sequence: CSARIVVKDTQYF.